This T cell receptor (beta chain) was profiled in a study of shared clonotypes between healthy human individuals. General study results and limits: Generation of non-shared clonotypes was less probable than generation of clonotypes shared by all four donors.

Germline CDR1 SQVTM, CDR2 ANQGSEA. With 3 bases removed from V and 9 bases from J, the gap between germline ends came to 2 bases. This CDR3 has 8 residues. Clones were read by immunoSEQ multiplex PCR, and TCRdb kept only the in-frame ones, dropping some. Here the sample spans 2 million to 2.5 million clones, 85% to 95% being singletons. Details on this clone: Its cognate antigen is unknown.

Sequenced: naive CD4+ T cells from PBMCs. Subset here: CD45RA+ positively selected. The origin of this receptor is a man aged 18 to 30 in good health. Some clones in this sample may be carry-over from other donors' samples. The V call is TRBV29-1, the J call TRBJ2-5; D call uncertain. This CDR3 is CSVDAQYF. CDR3 coding DNA: TGCAGCGTTGACGCCCAGTACTTC. The full variable domain, with the rest looked up from reference TRBV29-1 and TRBJ2-5, is SAVISQKPSRDICQRGTSLTIQCQVDSQVTMMFWYRQQPGQSLTLIATANQGSEATYESGFVIDKFPISRPNLTFSTLTVSNMSPEDSSIYLCSVDAQYFGPGTRLLVL.